This T cell receptor beta chain was retrieved from a study of T cells in Graves' hyperthyroidism and ophthalmopathy. Overall study findings and caveats: Ophthalmopathy cases were set apart from stable hyperthyroidism by a 13 V-J model. Most clonotypes that expanded in the thyroid above 0.001 also showed up in blood.

Many counts were recorded for this clonotype. Its antigen is not known. RNA transcripts served as the template for amplifying TCR beta CDR3 regions. First-round RT-PCR of the TCR CDR3 relied on the HTBI primer set. TCRdb re-called the multiplex PCR reads with MiXCR, one entry per CDR3 protein. Of some 180,000 distinct CDR3 sequences in the sample, approximately 15% are singletons; the top ten hold 25% to 30%. Trimming took 2 bases from V and 7 from J, leaving 17 bases between them. Germline V gene data show CDR1 as SGHTA and CDR2 as FQGNSA. The CDR3 has 15 residues. The chain employs TRBV7-2 and TRBJ2-5; D is unclear. This clonotype originated in a woman aged 45 to 65 with Graves' hyperthyroidism. The sequenced material came from blood. CDR3 in amino acids: CASSLQPSTYVTQYF. As DNA, the CDR3 is TGTGCCAGCAGCTTACAACCTTCCACTTATGTGACCCAGTACTTC.